The subject of this entry is one TCR beta chain. These data belong to a study of control samples from healthy donors and cancer patients. This CDR3 contains 13 residues. V was clipped by 3 bases and J by 5 bases, with 10 bases between them. Sequenced by immunoSEQ multiplex PCR; TCRdb stores in-frame clones only, minus some. The table includes about 150,000 clones, approximately 92% detected once. This TCR was sampled from a middle-aged woman in good health. The rearrangement joins TRBV12-3 or TRBV12-4 to TRBJ1-2, with no clear D. The sequenced material came from blood. Here the CDR3 DNA reads TGTGCCAGCAGTTTGGAATCAGCTTATGGCTACACCTTC. Amino acid sequence: CASSLESAYGYTF.